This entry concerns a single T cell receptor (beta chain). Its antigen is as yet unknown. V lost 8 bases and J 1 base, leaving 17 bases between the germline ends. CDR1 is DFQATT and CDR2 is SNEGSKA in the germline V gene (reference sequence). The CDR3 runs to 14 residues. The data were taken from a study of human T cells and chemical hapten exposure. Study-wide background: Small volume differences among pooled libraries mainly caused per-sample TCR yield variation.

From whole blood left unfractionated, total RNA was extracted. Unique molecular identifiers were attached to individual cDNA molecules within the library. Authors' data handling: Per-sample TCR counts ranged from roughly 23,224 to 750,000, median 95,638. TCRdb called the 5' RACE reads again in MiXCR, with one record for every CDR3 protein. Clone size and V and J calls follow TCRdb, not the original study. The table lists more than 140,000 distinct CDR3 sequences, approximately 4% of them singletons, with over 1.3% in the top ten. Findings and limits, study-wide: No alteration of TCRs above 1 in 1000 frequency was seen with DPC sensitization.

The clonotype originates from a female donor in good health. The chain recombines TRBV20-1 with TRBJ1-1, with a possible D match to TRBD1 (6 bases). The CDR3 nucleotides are TGCAGTTTAAAACAGGGCGTTACGAACACTGAAGCTTTCTTT. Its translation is CSLKQGVTNTEAFF.